The rows below give T cell receptor beta chains drawn from one sample of a study of radiation and T cells in renal cell carcinoma. Libraries were prepared by immunoSEQ multiplex PCR; TCRdb keeps only in-frame clonotypes and omits some of them. The sample carries 150,000 to 200,000 clones, approximately 90% recorded once. The sample was blood, taken from a patient whose treatment included radiotherapy and nephrectomy. Receptor source: a woman between 45 and 65 years old with renal cell carcinoma. CDR3s include the opening cysteine and the closing phenylalanine or tryptophan. Each record gives: clone size, V gene, D gene, J gene, CDR3 protein, CDR3 DNA. D genes are given only for firm matches. Some rows mark clone size as missing; the rest say once, few, many or name a class of expanded clone.

clone_size: once
v_call: TRBV7-2
d_call: TRBD2
j_call: TRBJ2-5
cdr3_aa: CASSLGVGRGETQYF
cdr3_nt: TGTGCCAGCAGCTTAGGCGTAGGGAGGGGAGAGACCCAGTACTTC

clone_size: NA
v_call: TRBV6-1
d_call: NA
j_call: TRBJ1-1
cdr3_aa: CASSRTANTEAFF
cdr3_nt: TGTGCCAGCAGTCGGACAGCGAACACTGAAGCTTTCTTT

clone_size: NA
v_call: TRBV30
d_call: NA
j_call: TRBJ1-4
cdr3_aa: CAWSVGGTNEKLFF
cdr3_nt: TGTGCCTGGAGTGTCGGGGGAACTAATGAAAAACTGTTTTTT

clone_size: once
v_call: TRBV4-3
d_call: NA
j_call: TRBJ2-1
cdr3_aa: CASSGRGVGYYNEQFF
cdr3_nt: TGCGCCAGCAGCGGAAGAGGGGTAGGGTACTACAATGAGCAGTTCTTC

clone_size: NA
v_call: TRBV19
d_call: TRBD1
j_call: TRBJ1-5
cdr3_aa: CASSLTTGTGGYYSNQPQHF
cdr3_nt: TGTGCCAGTAGTCTTACAACCGGGACAGGGGGCTATTATAGCAATCAGCCCCAGCATTTT

clone_size: NA
v_call: TRBV9
d_call: TRBD1
j_call: TRBJ1-6
cdr3_aa: CASSARDRGQSPLHF
cdr3_nt: TGTGCCAGCAGCGCCCGGGACAGGGGGCAGTCACCCCTCCACTTT

clone_size: NA
v_call: TRBV7-6
d_call: TRBD1
j_call: TRBJ1-2
cdr3_aa: CASSLQGGRGNYGYTF
cdr3_nt: TGTGCCAGCAGCTTACAGGGGGGGAGGGGTAACTATGGCTACACCTTC

clone_size: NA
v_call: TRBV19
d_call: NA
j_call: TRBJ2-3
cdr3_aa: CASSPRRGNTATDTQYF
cdr3_nt: TGTGCCAGTAGTCCCCGGCGAGGGAATACGGCCACAGATACGCAGTATTTT

clone_size: few
v_call: TRBV5-1
d_call: NA
j_call: TRBJ2-2
cdr3_aa: CASSFGPNTGELFF
cdr3_nt: TGCGCCAGCAGCTTCGGGCCTAACACCGGGGAGCTGTTTTTT

clone_size: once
v_call: TRBV7-8
d_call: NA
j_call: TRBJ1-2
cdr3_aa: CASSLAADNYGYTF
cdr3_nt: TGTGCCAGCAGCTTAGCGGCCGATAACTATGGCTACACCTTC